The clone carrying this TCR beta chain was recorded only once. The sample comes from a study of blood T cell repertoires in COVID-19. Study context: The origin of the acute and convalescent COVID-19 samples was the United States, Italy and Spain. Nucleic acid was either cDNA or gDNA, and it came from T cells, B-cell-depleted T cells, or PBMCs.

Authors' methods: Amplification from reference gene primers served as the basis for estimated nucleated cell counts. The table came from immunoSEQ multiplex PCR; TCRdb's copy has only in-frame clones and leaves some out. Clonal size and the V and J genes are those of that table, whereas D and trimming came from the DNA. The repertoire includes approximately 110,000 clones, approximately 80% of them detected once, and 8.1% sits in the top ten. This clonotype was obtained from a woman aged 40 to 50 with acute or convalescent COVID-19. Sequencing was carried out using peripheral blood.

Here the CDR3 reads CASRPLAAWETQYF. CDR3 nucleotide sequence: TGTGCCAGCAGACCACTAGCGGCGTGGGAGACCCAGTACTTC. The chain employs TRBV2 and TRBJ2-5; the match to TRBD2 covers 8 bases. CDR3 length: 14 residues. Per the germline V gene, CDR1 is SNHLY and CDR2 is FYNNEI. V shed 6 bases and J 5 bases; nucleotides not matched to a gene: 8.